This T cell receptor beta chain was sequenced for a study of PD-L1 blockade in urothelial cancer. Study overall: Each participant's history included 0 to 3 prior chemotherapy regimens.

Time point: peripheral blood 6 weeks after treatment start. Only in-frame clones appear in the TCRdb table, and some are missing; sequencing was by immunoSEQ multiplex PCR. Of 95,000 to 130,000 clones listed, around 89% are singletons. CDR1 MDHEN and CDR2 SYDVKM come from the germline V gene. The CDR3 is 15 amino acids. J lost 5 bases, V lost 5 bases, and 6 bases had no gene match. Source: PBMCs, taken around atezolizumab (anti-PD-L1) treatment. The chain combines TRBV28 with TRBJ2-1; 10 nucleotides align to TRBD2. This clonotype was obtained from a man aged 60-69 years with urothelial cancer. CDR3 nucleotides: TGTGCCAGCAGTCCCTGGACTAGCGGAAACAATGAGCAGTTCTTC. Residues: CASSPWTSGNNEQFF.